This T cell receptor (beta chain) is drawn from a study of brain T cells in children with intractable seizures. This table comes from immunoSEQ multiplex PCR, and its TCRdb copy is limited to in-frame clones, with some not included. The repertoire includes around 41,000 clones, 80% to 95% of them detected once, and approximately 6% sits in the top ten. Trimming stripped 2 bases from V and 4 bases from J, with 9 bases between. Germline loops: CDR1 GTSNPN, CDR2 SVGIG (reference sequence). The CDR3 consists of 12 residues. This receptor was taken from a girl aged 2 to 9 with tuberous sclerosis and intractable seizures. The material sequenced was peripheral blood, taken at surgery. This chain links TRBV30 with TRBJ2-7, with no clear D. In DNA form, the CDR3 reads TGTGCCTGGAGTACGACACTTTACGAGCAGTACTTC. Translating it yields CAWSTTLYEQYF.